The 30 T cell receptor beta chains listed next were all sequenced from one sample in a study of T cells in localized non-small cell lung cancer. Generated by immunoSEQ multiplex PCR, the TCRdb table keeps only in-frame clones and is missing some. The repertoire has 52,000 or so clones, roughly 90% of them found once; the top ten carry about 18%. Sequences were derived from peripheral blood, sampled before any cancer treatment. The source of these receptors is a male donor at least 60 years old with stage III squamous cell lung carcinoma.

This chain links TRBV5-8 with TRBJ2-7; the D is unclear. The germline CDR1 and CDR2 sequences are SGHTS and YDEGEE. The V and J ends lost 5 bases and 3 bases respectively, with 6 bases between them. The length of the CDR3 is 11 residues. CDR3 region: CASRSDYEQYF. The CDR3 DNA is TGTGCCAGCAGATCTGACTACGAGCAGTACTTC.

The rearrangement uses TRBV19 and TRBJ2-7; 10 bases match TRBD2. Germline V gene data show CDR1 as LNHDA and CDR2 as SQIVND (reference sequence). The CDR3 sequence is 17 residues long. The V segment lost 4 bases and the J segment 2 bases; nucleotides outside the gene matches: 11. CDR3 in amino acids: CASSTSVAGGLTYEQYF. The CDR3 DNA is TGTGCCAGTAGTACCTCGGTAGCGGGAGGCCTTACCTACGAGCAGTACTTC.

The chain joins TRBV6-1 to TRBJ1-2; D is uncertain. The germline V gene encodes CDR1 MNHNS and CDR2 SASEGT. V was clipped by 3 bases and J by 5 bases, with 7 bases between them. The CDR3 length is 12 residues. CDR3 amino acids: CASSDWGYGYTF. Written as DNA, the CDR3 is TGTGCCAGCAGTGATTGGGGATATGGCTACACCTTC.

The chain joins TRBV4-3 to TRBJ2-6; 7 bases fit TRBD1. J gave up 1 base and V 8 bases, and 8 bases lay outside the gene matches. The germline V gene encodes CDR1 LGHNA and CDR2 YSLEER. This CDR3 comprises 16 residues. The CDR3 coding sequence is TGCGCCAGCTCTCCGGACAGGTCATCTGGGGCCAACGTCCTGACTTTC. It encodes CASSPDRSSGANVLTF.

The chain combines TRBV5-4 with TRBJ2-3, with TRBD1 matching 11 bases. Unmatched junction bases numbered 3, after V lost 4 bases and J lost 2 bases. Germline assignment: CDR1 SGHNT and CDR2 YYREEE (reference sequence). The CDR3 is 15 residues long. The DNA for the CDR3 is TGTGCCAGCAGCCGGACAGGGGGCCTCACAGATACGCAGTATTTT. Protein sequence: CASSRTGGLTDTQYF.

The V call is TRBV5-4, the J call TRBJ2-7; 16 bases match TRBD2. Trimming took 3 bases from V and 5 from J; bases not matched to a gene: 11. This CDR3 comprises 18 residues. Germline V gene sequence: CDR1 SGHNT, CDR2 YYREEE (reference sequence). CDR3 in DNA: TGTGCCAGCAGCTCGGGACTAGCGGGAGGGCCACGGGCCCACGAGCAGTACTTC. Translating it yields CASSSGLAGGPRAHEQYF.

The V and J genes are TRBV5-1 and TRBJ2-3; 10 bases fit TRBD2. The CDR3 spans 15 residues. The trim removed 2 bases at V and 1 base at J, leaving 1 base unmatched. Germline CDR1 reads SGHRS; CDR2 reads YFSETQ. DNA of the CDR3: TGCGCCAGCAGCTTCACTAGCGGGGGCACAGATACGCAGTATTTT. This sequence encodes CASSFTSGGTDTQYF.

CDR3 in amino acids: CASSTIFTGTNQPQHF. Written as DNA, the CDR3 is TGTGCCAGCAGTACCATTTTTACAGGGACAAATCAGCCCCAGCATTTT. This chain links TRBV28 with TRBJ1-5; perhaps TRBD1 as D (6 bases). Germline-derived CDR1 and CDR2 are MDHEN and SYDVKM. There are 16 residues in the CDR3. With 5 bases removed from V and 4 bases from J, the gap between germline ends came to 18 bases.

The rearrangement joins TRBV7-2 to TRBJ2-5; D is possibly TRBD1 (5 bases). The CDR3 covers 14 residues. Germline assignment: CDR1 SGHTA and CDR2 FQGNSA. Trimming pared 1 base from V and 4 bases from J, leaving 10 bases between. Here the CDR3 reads CASSLGSGLETQYF. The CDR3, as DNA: TGTGCCAGCAGCTTAGGCTCAGGGCTAGAGACCCAGTACTTC.

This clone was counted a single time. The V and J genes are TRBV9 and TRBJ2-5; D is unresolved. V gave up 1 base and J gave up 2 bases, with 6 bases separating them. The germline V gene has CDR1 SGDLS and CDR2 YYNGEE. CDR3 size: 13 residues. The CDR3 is CASSVSVQETQYF. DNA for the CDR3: TGTGCCAGCAGCGTAAGTGTACAAGAGACCCAGTACTTC.

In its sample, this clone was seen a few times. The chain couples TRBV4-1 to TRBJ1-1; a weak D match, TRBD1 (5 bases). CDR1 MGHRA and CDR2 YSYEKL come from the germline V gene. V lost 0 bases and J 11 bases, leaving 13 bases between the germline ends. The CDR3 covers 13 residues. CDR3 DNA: TGCGCCAGCAGCCAAGACGCCTGGGGCGGGGCTTTCTTT. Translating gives CASSQDAWGGAFF.

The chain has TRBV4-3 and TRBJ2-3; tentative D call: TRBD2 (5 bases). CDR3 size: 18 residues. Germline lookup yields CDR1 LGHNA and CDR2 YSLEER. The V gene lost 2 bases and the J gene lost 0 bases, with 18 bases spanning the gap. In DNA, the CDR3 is TGCGCCAGCAGCCAATCCCCAAGGAGGCAGATAAGCACAGATACGCAGTATTTT. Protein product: CASSQSPRRQISTDTQYF.

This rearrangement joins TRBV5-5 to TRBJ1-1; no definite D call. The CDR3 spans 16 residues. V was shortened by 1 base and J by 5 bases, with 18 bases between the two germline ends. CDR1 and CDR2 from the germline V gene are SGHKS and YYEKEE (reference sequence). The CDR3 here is CASSLRVIPRETEAFF. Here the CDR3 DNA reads TGTGCCAGCAGCTTGAGAGTGATACCCCGAGAAACTGAAGCTTTCTTT.

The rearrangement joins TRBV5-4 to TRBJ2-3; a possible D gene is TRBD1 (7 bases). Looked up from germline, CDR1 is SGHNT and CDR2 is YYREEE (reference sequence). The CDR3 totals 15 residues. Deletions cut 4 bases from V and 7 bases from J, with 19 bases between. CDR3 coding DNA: TGTGCCAGCAGCGGGCAGGAGGGGGCAAAAAATACGCAGTATTTT. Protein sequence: CASSGQEGAKNTQYF.

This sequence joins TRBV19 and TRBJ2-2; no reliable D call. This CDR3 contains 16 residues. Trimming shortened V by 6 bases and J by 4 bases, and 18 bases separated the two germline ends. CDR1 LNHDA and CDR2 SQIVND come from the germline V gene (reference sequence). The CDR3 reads CASSPAPLSGTGELFF. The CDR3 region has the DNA TGTGCCAGTAGCCCAGCCCCCCTCAGTGGCACCGGGGAGCTGTTTTTT. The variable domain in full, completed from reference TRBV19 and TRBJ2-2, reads DGGITQSPKYLFRKEGQNVTLSCEQNLNHDAMYWYRQDPGQGLRLIYYSQIVNDFQKGDIAEGYSVSREKKESFPLTVTSAQKNPTAFYLCASSPAPLSGTGELFFGEGSRLTVL.

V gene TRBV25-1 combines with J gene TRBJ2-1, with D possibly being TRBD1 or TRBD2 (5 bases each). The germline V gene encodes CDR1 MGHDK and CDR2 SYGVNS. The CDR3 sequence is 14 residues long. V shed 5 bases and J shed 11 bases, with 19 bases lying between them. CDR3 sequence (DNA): TGTGCCAGCAGTCCCGACGGGGCAGGAGCCCAGCAGTTCTTC. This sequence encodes CASSPDGAGAQQFF. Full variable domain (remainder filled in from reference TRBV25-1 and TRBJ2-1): EADIYQTPRYLVIGTGKKITLECSQTMGHDKMYWYQQDPGMELHLIHYSYGVNSTEKGDLSSESTVSRIRTEHFPLTLESARPSHTSQYLCASSPDGAGAQQFFGPGTRLTVL.

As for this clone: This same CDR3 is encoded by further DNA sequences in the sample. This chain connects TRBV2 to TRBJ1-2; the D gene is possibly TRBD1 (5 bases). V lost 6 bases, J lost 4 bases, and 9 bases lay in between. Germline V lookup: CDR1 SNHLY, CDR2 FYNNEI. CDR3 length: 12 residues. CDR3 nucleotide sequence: TGTGCCAGCAGAGGGACGGTCTATGGCTACACCTTC. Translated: CASRGTVYGYTF.

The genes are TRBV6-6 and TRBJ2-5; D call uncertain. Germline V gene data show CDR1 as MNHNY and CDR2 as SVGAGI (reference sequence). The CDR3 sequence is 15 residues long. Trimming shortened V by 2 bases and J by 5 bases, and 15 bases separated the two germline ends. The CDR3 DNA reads TGTGCCAGCAGTTACCGTTCCGGGCGCACGGAGACCCAGTACTTC. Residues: CASSYRSGRTETQYF.

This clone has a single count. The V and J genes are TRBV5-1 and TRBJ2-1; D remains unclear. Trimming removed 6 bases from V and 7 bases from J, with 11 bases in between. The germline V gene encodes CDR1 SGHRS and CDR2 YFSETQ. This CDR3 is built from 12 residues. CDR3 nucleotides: TGCGCCAGCACCCTTACCGTTAATGAGCAGTTCTTC. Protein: CASTLTVNEQFF.

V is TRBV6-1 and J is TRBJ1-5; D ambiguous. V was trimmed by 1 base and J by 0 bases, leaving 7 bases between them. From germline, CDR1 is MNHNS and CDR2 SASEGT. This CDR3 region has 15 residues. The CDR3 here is CASSEGLHSNQPQHF. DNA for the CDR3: TGTGCCAGCAGTGAAGGTCTGCATAGCAATCAGCCCCAGCATTTT.

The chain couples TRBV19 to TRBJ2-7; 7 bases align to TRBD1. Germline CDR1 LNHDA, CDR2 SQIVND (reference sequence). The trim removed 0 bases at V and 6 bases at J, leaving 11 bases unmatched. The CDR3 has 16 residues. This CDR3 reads CASSIDGRDRAREQYF. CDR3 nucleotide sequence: TGTGCCAGTAGTATAGATGGCCGAGACAGGGCACGCGAGCAGTACTTC.

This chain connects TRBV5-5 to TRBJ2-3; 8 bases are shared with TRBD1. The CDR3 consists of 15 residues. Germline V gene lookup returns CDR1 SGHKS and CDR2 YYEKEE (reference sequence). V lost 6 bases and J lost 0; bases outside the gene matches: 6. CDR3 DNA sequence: TGTGCCAGCACCAGGGGGCGAACTAGCACAGATACGCAGTATTTT. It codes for CASTRGRTSTDTQYF.

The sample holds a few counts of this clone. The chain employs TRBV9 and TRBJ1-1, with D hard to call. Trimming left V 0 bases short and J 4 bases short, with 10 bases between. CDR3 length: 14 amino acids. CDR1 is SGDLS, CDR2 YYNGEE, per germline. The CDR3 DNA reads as TGTGCCAGCAGCGTAGGTGGCAGAGGCACTGAAGCTTTCTTT. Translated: CASSVGGRGTEAFF.

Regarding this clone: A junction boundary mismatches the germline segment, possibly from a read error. The CDR3 bases are TGTGCCAGCACCTTAGCACTAGCGGGGGGAGAGACCCAGTACTTC. It encodes CASTLALAGGETQYF. The chain uses TRBV11-2 and TRBJ2-5, with TRBD2 matching 12 bases. The CDR3 length is 15 residues. Per the germline V gene, CDR1 is SGHAT and CDR2 is FQNNGV. The full variable domain, in which reference TRBV11-2 and TRBJ2-5 provide the parts outside the CDR3, is EAGVAQSPRYKIIEKRQSVAFWCNPISGHATLYWYQQILGQGPKLLIQFQNNGVVDDSQLPKDRFSAERLKGVDSTLKIQPAKLEDSAVYLCASTLALAGGETQYFGPGTRLLVL.

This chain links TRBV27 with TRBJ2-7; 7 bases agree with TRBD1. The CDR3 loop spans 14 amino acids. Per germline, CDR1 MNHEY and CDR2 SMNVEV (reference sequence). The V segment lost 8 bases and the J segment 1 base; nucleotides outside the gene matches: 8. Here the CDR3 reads CASAEGDRSYEQYF. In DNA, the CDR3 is TGTGCCAGCGCCGAGGGGGACAGATCCTACGAGCAGTACTTC.

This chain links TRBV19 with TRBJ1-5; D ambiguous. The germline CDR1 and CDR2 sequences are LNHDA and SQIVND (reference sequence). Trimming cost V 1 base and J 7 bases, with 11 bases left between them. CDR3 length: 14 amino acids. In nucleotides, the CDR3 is TGTGCCAGTAGTATAGCTCTACCCTACCAGCCCCAGCATTTT. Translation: CASSIALPYQPQHF.

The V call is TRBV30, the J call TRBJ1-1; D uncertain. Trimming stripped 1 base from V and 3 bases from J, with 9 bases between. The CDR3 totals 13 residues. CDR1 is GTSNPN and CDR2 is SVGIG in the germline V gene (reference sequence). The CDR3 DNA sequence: TGTGCCTGGAGTGGGGAAGTGGACACTGAAGCTTTCTTT. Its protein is CAWSGEVDTEAFF.

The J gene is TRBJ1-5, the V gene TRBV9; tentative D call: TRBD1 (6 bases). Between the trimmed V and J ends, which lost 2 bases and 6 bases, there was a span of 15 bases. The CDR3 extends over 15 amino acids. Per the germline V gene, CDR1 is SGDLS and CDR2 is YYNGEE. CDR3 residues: CASSVSGGRFQPQHF. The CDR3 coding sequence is TGTGCCAGCAGCGTTTCCGGGGGGCGGTTTCAGCCCCAGCATTTT. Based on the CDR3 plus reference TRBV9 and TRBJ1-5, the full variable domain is DSGVTQTPKHLITATGQRVTLRCSPRSGDLSVYWYQQSLDQGLQFLIQYYNGEERAKGNILERFSAQQFPDLHSELNLSSLELGDSALYFCASSVSGGRFQPQHFGDGTRLSIL.

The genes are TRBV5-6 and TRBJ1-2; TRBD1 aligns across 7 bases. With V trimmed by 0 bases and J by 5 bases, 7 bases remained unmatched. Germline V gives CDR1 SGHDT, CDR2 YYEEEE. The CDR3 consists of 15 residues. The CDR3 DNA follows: TGTGCCAGCAGCTTGGAAGGCCCAGGGGGTTATGGCTACACCTTC. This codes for CASSLEGPGGYGYTF. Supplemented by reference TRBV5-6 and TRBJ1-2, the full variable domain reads DAGVTQSPTHLIKTRGQQVTLRCSPKSGHDTVSWYQQALGQGPQFIFQYYEEEERQRGNFPDRFSGHQFPNYSSELNVNALLLGDSALYLCASSLEGPGGYGYTFGSGTRLTVV.

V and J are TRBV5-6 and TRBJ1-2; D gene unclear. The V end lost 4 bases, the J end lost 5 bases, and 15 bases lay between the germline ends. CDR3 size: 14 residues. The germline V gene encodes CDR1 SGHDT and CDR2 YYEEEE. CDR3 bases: TGTGCCAGCAGCCCAACGGGCCCTGGGTATGGCTACACCTTC. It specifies CASSPTGPGYGYTF.